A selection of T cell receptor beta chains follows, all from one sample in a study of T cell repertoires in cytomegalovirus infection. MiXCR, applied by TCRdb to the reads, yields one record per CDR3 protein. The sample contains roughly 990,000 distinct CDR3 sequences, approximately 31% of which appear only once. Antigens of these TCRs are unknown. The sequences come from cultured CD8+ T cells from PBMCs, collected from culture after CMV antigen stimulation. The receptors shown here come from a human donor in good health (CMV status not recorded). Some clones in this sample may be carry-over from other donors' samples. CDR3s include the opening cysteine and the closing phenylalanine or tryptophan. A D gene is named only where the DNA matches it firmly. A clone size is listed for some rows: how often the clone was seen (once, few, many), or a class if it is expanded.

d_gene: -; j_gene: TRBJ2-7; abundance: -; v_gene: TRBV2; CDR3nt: TGTGCCAGCAGTGAAGCAACTCCCTACGAGCAGTACTTC; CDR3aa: CASSEATPYEQYF
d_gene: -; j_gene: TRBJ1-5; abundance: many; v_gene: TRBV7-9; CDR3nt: TGTGCCAGCAGCGCCACCGACAGCCAGAATCAGCCCCAGCATTTT; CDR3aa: CASSATDSQNQPQHF
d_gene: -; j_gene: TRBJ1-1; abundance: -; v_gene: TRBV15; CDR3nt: TGTGCCACCAGCCCTCTGGGGGGGGGAGAGAACACTGAAGCTTTCTTT; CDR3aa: CATSPLGGGENTEAFF
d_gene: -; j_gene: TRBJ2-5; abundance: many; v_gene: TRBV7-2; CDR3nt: TGTGCCAGCAGCTTAGAGGTAGCGGCTCAAGAGACCCAGTACTTC; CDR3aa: CASSLEVAAQETQYF
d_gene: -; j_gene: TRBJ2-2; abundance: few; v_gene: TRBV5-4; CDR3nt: TGTGCCAGCACCCTTGACGGGGAAACCGGGGAGCTGTTTTTT; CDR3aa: CASTLDGETGELFF
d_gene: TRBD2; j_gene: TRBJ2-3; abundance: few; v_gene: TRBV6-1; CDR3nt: TGTGCCAGCAGTGTCCCCTCCACTAGCGGGGGGATCACAGATACGCAGTATTTT; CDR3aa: CASSVPSTSGGITDTQYF
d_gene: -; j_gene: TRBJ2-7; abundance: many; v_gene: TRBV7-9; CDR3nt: TGTGCCAGCAGCTTAGCGGGCAGGGGGGACGAGCAGTACTTC; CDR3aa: CASSLAGRGDEQYF
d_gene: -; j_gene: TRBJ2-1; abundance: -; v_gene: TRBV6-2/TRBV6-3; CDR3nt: TGTGCCAGCATGCGGGGAGACAATGAGCAGTTCTTC; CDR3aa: CASMRGDNEQFF
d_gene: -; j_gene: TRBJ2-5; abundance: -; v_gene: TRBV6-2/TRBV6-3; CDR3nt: TGTGCCAGCAGTTACGGGAGTGGGTACCAGTACTTC; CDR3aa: CASSYGSGYQYF
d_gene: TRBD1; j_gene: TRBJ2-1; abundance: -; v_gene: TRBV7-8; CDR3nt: TGTGCCAGCAGCTTCACAGGACAGGGGTCCTACAATGAGCAGTTCTTC; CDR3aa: CASSFTGQGSYNEQFF
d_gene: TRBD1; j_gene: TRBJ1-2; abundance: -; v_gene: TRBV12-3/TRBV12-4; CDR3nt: TGTGCCAGCAGTGAGGGGGGCAGGGGGTGGTATGGCTACACCTTC; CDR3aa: CASSEGGRGWYGYTF
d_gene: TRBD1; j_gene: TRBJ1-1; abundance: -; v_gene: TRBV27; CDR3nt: TGTGCCAGCACACCTTCGGACAGGGTCACTGAAGCTTTCTTT; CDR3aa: CASTPSDRVTEAFF
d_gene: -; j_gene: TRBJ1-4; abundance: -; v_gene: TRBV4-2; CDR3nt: TGTGCCAGCAGCCAAGAAAAGGGGCCCAATGAAAAACTGTTTTTT; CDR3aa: CASSQEKGPNEKLFF
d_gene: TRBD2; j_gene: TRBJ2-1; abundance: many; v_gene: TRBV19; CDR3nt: TGTGCCAGTAGCTATTTAGCGGGGGGGTGGGGTGAGCAGTTCTTC; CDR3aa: CASSYLAGGWGEQFF
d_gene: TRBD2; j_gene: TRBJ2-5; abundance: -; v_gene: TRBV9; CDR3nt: TGTGCCAGCAGCGTAGACCCGGGGGGGCTTCGAGAGACCCAGTACTTC; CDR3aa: CASSVDPGGLRETQYF
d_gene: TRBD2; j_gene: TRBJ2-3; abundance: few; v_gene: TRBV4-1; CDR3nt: TGCGCCACCTCGGGGGGGCCGGGCACAGATACGCAGTATTTT; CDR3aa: CATSGGPGTDTQYF
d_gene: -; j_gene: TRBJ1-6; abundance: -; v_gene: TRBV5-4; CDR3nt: TGTGCCAGCAGCCAGGGTAGTAATTCACCCCTCCACTTT; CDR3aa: CASSQGSNSPLHF
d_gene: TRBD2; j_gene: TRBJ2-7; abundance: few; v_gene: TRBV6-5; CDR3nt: TGTGCCAGCAGTTACGGGATGGGGGAGGGCTACGAGCAGTACTTC; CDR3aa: CASSYGMGEGYEQYF
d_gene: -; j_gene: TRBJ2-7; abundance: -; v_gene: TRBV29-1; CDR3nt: TGCAGCGCTGGGGGGAGAGACTCCTACGAGCAGTACTTC; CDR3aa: CSAGGRDSYEQYF
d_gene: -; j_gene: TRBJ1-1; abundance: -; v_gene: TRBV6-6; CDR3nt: TGTGCCAGCGGGTTAATGGCTGAAGCTTTCTTT; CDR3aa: CASGLMAEAFF
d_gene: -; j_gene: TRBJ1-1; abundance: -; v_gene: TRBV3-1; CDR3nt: TGTGCCAGCAGCCACCGATCTAACTACAGGGATCTTGGCCTTCTGAACACTGAAGCTTTCTTT; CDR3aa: CASSHRSNYRDLGLLNTEAFF
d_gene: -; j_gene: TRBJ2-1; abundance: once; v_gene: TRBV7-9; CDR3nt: TGTGCCAGCAGCCCTAAACAGGGACCCTCCTACAATGAGCAGTTCTTC; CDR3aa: CASSPKQGPSYNEQFF
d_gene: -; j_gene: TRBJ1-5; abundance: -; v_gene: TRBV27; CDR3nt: TGTGCCAGCAGTATTTTAGGGGGCAATCAGCCCCAGCATTTT; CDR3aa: CASSILGGNQPQHF
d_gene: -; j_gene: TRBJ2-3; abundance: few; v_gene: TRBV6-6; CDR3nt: TGTGCCAGCAGTTACCGAGGCAGGGATGTAGATACGCAGTATTTT; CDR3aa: CASSYRGRDVDTQYF
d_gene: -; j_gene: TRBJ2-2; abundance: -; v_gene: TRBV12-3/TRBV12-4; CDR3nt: TGTGCCAACAAGGCCCCAAGCCGGGGGGACATCACCGGGGAGCTGTTTTTT; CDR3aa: CANKAPSRGDITGELFF
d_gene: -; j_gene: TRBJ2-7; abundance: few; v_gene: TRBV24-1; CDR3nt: TGTGCCACCAGTGATAGGACGAGACCCTACGAGCAGTACTTC; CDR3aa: CATSDRTRPYEQYF
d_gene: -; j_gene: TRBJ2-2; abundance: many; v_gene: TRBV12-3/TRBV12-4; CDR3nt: TGTGCCAGCAGTCCTTCCCCGGTCACCGGGGAGCTGTTTTTT; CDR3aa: CASSPSPVTGELFF
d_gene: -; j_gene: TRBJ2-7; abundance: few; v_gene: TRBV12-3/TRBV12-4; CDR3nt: TGTGCCAGCAGATTCCATTCGGGACGGCCCTATTTGGAGCAGTACTTC; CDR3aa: CASRFHSGRPYLEQYF
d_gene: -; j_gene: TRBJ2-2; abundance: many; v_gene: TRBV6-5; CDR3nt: TGTGCCAGCAGCGGAACGGTGTGGAGTTTAAACACCGGGGAGCTGTTTTTT; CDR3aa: CASSGTVWSLNTGELFF
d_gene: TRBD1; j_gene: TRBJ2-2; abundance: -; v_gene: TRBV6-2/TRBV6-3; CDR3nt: TGTGCCAGCAGTTACGCGTCTTGGCCCGGGACAGCGAACACCGGGGAGCTGTTTTTT; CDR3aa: CASSYASWPGTANTGELFF
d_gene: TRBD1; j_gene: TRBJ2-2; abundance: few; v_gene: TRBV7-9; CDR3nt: TGTGCCAGCAGCGTCCCGGGACAGGGGGAGACCGGGGAGCTGTTTTTT; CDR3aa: CASSVPGQGETGELFF
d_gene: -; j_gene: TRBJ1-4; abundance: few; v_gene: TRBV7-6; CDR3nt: TGTGCCAGCAGCTTAACAGAGTGGAACGAAAAACTGTTTTTT; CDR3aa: CASSLTEWNEKLFF
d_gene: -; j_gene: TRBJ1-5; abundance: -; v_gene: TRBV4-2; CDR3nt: TGTGCCAGCAGCGCCCGCGAGGGGAAAAATCAGCCCCAGCATTTT; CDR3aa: CASSAREGKNQPQHF
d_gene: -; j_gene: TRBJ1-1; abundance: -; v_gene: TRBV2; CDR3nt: TGTGCCAGCAGCCTTTTCAGGGCCCTCAACACTGAAGCTTTCTTT; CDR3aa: CASSLFRALNTEAFF
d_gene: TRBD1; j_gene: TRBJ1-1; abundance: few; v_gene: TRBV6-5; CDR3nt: TGTGCCAGCAACCGAGGACAGGGCTTCGCTGAAGCTTTCTTT; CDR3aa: CASNRGQGFAEAFF
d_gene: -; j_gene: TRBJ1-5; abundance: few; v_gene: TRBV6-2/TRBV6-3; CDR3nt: TGTGCCAGCAGTTATCATGGCGGAGATAGCAATCAGCCCCAGCATTTT; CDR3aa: CASSYHGGDSNQPQHF
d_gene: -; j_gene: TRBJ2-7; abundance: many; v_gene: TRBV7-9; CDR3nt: TGTGCCAGCACCGCAAAAAGATTTTACTACGAGCAGTACTTC; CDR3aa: CASTAKRFYYEQYF
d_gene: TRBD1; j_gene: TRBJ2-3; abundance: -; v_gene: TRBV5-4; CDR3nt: TGTGCCAGCAAAGACAGGGACACAGATACGCAGTATTTT; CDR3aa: CASKDRDTDTQYF
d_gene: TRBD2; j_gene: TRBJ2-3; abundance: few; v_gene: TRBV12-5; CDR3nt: TGTGCTAGTGGTTCTGCCGGGGGGGATACGCAGTATTTT; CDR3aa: CASGSAGGDTQYF
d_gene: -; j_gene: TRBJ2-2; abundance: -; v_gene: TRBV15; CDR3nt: TGTGCCACCAGCAGAGATCGGGGAGGAGCCGGGGAGCTGTTTTTT; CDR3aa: CATSRDRGGAGELFF
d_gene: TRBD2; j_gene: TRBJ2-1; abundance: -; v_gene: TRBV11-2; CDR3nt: TGTGCCAGCAGCTTGCAGAGGACTAGAAATGAGCAGTTCTTC; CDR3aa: CASSLQRTRNEQFF
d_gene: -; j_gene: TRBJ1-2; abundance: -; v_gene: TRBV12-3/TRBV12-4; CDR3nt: TGTGCCAGCAGTTTACTAGTCGGCCATGGCTACACCTTC; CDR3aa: CASSLLVGHGYTF
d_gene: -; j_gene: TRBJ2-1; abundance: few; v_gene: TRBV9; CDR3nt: TGTGCCAGCAGCGTAAGGGATGAGCAGTTCTTC; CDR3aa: CASSVRDEQFF
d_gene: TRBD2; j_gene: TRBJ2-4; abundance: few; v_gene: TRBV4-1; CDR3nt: TGCGCCAGCAGCCAACTAGCGGGCTCAGCCAAAAACATTCAGTACTTC; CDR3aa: CASSQLAGSAKNIQYF
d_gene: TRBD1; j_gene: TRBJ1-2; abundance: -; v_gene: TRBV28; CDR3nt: TGTGCCAGCAGTTTTACCTCCTTCGGAGGGGGCTACCGAGGAGGCTACACCTTC; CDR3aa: CASSFTSFGGGYRGGYTF
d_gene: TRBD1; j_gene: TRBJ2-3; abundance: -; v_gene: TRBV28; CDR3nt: TGTGCCAGCAGCATACTCCAGGGGGAGTCTAGCACAGATACGCAGTATTTT; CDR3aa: CASSILQGESSTDTQYF
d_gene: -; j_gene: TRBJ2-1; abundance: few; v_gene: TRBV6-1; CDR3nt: TGTGCCAGCAGTGTACTAGTTTCACAGCCAGTAAAACAGTTCTTC; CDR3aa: CASSVLVSQPVKQFF
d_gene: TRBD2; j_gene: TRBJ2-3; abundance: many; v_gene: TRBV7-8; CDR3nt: TGTGCCAGCAGCTCGACTCGACTAGCGGACTTAACAGATACGCAGTATTTT; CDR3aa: CASSSTRLADLTDTQYF
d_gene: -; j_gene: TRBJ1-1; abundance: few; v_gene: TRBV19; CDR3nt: TGTGCCAGTAGTACCTACGTGCGAGGTCTTATGAACACTGAAGCTTTCTTT; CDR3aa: CASSTYVRGLMNTEAFF
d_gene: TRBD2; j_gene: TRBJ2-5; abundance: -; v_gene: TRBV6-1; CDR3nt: TGTGCCAGCAGGGGAGGGCCAGAGACCCAGTACTTC; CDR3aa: CASRGGPETQYF
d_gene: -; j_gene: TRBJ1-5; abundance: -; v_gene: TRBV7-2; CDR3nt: TGTGCCAGCAGCTTAGTAGTGGGACTGGGGCCCCCGGGCAATCAGCCCCAGCATTTT; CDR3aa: CASSLVVGLGPPGNQPQHF
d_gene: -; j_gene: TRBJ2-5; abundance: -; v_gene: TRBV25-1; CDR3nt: TGTGCCACCTGGGAGTCTACCGTAGAGACCCAGTACTTC; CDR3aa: CATWESTVETQYF
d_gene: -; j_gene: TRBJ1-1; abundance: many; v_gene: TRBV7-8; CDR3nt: TGTGCCAGCAGCTTAGCGCCGGGGCTGGAGAACACTGAAGCTTTCTTT; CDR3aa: CASSLAPGLENTEAFF
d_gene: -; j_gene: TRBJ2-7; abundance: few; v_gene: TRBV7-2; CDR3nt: TGTGCCAGCAGCCGAGAGCAGGGGTGGTACGAGCAGTACTTC; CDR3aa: CASSREQGWYEQYF
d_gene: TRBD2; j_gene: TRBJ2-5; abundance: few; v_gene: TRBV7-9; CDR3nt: TGTGCCAGCAGCTTAGACTTTACGCTAGCGGCACAAGAGACCCAGTACTTC; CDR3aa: CASSLDFTLAAQETQYF
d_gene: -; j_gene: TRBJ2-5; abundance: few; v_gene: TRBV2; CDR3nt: TGTGCCAGCAGACCCGACGGCGGGGGCGAGACCCAGTACTTC; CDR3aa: CASRPDGGGETQYF
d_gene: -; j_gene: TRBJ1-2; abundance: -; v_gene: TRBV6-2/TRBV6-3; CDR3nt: TGTGCCAGCAGTCGACTTCGGGACCTTGGTAGCTATGGCTACACCTTC; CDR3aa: CASSRLRDLGSYGYTF
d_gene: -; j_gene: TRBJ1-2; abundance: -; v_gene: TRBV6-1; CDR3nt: TGTGCCAGCATCGCGGCGAACTATGGCTACACCTTC; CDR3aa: CASIAANYGYTF
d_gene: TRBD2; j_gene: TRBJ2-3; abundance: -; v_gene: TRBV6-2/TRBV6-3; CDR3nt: TGTGCCAGCAGTTATGTCCCTAGCGGGGGGCCAGATACGCAGTATTTT; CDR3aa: CASSYVPSGGPDTQYF
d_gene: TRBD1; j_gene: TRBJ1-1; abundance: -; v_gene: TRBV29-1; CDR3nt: TGCAGCGTTGAAGCGGTGGACAGGGAAGCTTTCTTT; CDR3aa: CSVEAVDREAFF